This TCR beta chain was identified during a study of T cell responses to AZD1222 COVID-19 vaccine. Study-wide results and limits: White British donors predominated, females outnumbered males, and clonal diversity was possibly underestimated. AZD1222 recipients seropositive at baseline numbered only 5 to 7.

Note on this clone: Its antigen is unidentified.

Some clones are missing from TCRdb's copy, which holds only in-frame ones; the method was immunoSEQ multiplex PCR. Of about 110,000 clones listed, about 94% were seen once; the top ten hold 2.9%. The sequencing used peripheral blood, collected 28 days after the second AZD1222 dose. The source of this sequence is an adult who received the AZD1222 COVID-19 vaccine.

The CDR3 is CASSEPALGTEAFF. The CDR3 DNA is TGTGCCAGCAGTGAACCGGCTTTGGGGACTGAAGCTTTCTTT. V usage is TRBV6-1 and J usage is TRBJ1-1; D remains ambiguous. Germline values: CDR1 MNHNS, CDR2 SASEGT. V shed 2 bases and J shed 5 bases, with 12 bases lying between them. The CDR3 covers 14 residues.